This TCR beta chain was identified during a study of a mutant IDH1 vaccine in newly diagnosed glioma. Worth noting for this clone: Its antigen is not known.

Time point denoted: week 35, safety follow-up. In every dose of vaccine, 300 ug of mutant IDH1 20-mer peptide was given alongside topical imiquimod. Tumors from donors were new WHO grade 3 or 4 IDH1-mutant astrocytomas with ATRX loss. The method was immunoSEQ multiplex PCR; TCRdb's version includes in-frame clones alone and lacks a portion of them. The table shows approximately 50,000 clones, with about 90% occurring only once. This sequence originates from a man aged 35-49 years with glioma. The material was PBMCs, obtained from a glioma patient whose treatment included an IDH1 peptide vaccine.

The DNA of the CDR3 is TGTGCCAGCAGCCCCATCCTCTCCTACGAGCAGTACTTC. It translates to CASSPILSYEQYF. The V gene is TRBV7-9, the J gene TRBJ2-7; no firm D call. CDR3 size: 13 residues. Germline values: CDR1 SEHNR, CDR2 FQNEAQ (reference sequence). The germline V and J ends were trimmed by 5 bases and 0 bases, with 8 bases remaining between them.